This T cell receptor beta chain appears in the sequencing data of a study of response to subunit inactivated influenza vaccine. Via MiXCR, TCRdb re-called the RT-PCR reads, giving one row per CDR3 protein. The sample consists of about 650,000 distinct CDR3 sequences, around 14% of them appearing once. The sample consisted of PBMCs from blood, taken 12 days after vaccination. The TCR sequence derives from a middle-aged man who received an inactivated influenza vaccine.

Here the CDR3 reads CASSLEWGGNTEAFF. DNA of the CDR3: TGCGCCAGCAGCTTGGAATGGGGGGGGAACACTGAAGCTTTCTTT. The V and J genes are TRBV5-1 and TRBJ1-1, with D possibly being TRBD1 (5 bases). V was pared by 0 bases and J by 1 base, with 10 bases between. CDR3 length: 15 residues. CDR1 is SGHRS, CDR2 YFSETQ, per germline.